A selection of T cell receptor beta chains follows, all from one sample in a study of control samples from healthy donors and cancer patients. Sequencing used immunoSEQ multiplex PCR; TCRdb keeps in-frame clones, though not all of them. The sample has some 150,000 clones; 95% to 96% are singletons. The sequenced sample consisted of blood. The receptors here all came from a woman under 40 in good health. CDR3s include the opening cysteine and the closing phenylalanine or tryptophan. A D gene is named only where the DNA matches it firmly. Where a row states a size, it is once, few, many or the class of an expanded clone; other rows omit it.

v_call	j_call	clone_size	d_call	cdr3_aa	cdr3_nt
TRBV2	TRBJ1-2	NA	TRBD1	CASRFPRTGTLYGYTF	TGTGCCAGCAGGTTCCCCCGGACAGGGACCCTCTATGGCTACACCTTC
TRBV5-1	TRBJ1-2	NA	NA	CASSLSNRIYGYTF	TGCGCCAGCAGCTTGAGTAACAGGATCTATGGCTACACCTTC
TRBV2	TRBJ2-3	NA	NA	CASTGERGTDTQYF	TGTGCCAGCACGGGGGAGAGAGGCACAGATACGCAGTATTTT
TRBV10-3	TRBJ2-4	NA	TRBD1	CAISESQGNNIQYF	TGTGCCATCAGTGAGTCACAGGGGAACAACATTCAGTACTTC
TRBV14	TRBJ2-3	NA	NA	CASSRSGSTDTQYF	TGTGCCAGCAGCCGGAGCGGGAGCACAGATACGCAGTATTTT
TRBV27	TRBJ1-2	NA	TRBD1	CASSTGQGHGYTF	TGTGCCAGCAGCACGGGACAGGGGCATGGCTACACCTTC
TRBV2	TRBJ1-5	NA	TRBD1	CASSRTGGNQPQHF	TGTGCCAGCAGTCGGACAGGGGGGAATCAGCCCCAGCATTTT
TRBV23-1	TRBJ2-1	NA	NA	CASSHPGNNEQFF	TGCGCCAGCAGTCACCCGGGGAACAATGAGCAGTTCTTC
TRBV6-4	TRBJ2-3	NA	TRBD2	CASSDGAGRADTQYF	TGTGCCAGCAGTGACGGAGCGGGGAGGGCAGATACGCAGTATTTT
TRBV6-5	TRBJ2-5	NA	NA	CASSRGQLQETQYF	TGTGCCAGCAGCCGTGGACAGCTCCAAGAGACCCAGTACTTC
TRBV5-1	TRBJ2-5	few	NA	CASSWGDGQETQYF	TGCGCCAGCAGCTGGGGGGACGGACAAGAGACCCAGTACTTC
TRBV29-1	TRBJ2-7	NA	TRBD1	CSVSGDRGSPAPYEQYF	TGCAGCGTATCCGGGGACAGGGGGTCGCCGGCCCCCTACGAGCAGTACTTC
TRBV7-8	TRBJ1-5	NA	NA	CASSLFGGLGQPQHF	TGTGCCAGCAGCTTATTTGGGGGGCTGGGGCAGCCCCAGCATTTT
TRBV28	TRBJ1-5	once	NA	CASSLLGRGQPQHF	TGTGCCAGCAGTTTATTGGGCAGGGGTCAGCCCCAGCATTTT
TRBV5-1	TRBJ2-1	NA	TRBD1	CASSLGQGHNEQFF	TGCGCCAGCAGCTTGGGACAGGGACACAATGAGCAGTTCTTC
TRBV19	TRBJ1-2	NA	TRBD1	CASRPPGGRNYGYTF	TGTGCCAGTAGGCCCCCAGGGGGCCGCAACTATGGCTACACCTTC
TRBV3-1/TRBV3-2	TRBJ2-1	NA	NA	CASSLDDEQFF	TGTGCCAGCAGCCTGGACGATGAGCAGTTCTTC